Below are 12 T cell receptor beta chains sequenced from a single sample in a study of T-cell memory formation after mild COVID-19. TCRdb re-called the 5' RACE reads with MiXCR, one entry per CDR3 protein. The top ten clones hold approximately 8.1% of a sample with about 610,000 distinct CDR3 sequences, around a sixth of them seen once. The material sequenced was PBMCs or a T cell subset sorted from them (not recorded which). The receptors come from an adult woman who had mild COVID-19 (a few samples of this study predate the infection). Cell type and time point are not known.

This chain links TRBV12-3 or TRBV12-4 with TRBJ2-7; D may be TRBD1 (6 bases). The CDR3 is 13 residues long. V was cut by 6 bases and J by 1 base, with 10 bases left in between. The DNA for the CDR3 is TGTGCCAGCAGGGGACACCCATCCTACGAGCAGTACTTC. It translates to CASRGHPSYEQYF.

The chain uses TRBV7-9 and TRBJ2-7; TRBD1 is a possible D gene (6 bases). Germline CDR1 reads SEHNR; CDR2 reads FQNEAQ (reference sequence). With 6 bases removed from V and 9 bases from J, the gap between germline ends came to 30 bases. The CDR3 spans 17 residues. CDR3: CASSSTDSKTGISGQYF. The CDR3 nucleotides are TGTGCCAGCAGTTCCACGGACAGCAAGACCGGTATCTCGGGGCAGTACTTC.

V gene TRBV29-1 combines with J gene TRBJ2-2; 8 bases are a match to TRBD1. This CDR3 region has 15 residues. The germline V gene has CDR1 SQVTM and CDR2 ANQGSEA. The trim removed 6 bases at V and 2 bases at J, leaving 8 bases unmatched. CDR3 coding DNA: TGCAGCGTGCCACTAGGACAGGGCAACACCGGGGAGCTGTTTTTT. Amino acid sequence: CSVPLGQGNTGELFF.

The chain carries TRBV7-9 and TRBJ2-7, with D possibly TRBD2 on 6 matching bases. Germline CDR1 is SEHNR and CDR2 is FQNEAQ (reference sequence). V dropped 5 bases and J dropped 5 bases, with 16 bases sitting between them. This CDR3 has 14 amino acids. This CDR3 reads CASSRAPWGDEQYF. The CDR3 DNA follows: TGTGCCAGCAGCCGGGCCCCGTGGGGGGACGAGCAGTACTTC.

This clonotype came up a few times. The rearrangement joins TRBV6-2 or TRBV6-3 to TRBJ1-1; D is ambiguous. The CDR3 has 15 residues. V was cut by 3 bases and J by 1 base, with 12 bases left in between. CDR1 and CDR2 (germline): MNHEY, SVGEGT. The CDR3 nucleotides read TGTGCCAGCAGTTATGCCTCGGCAGGGAACACTGAAGCTTTCTTT. Protein: CASSYASAGNTEAFF.

The chain uses TRBV6-6 and TRBJ1-2; TRBD1 might be the D (5 bases). Germline V gene data show CDR1 as MNHNY and CDR2 as SVGAGI (reference sequence). The CDR3 extends over 16 amino acids. V was clipped by 4 bases and J by 4 bases, with 19 bases between them. For the CDR3, the DNA is TGTGCCAGCAGTTTCCCGCTGGGGGGAGGAAGCTATGGCTACACCTTC. It yields the protein CASSFPLGGGSYGYTF.

The rearrangement joins TRBV3-1 to TRBJ2-1; 10 bases map to TRBD1. Per germline, CDR1 LGHDT and CDR2 YNNKEL (reference sequence). The CDR3 runs 16 residues. J was trimmed by 2 bases and V by 7 bases; bases with no gene match: 8. The CDR3 is CASTLTGGRAYNEQFF. As DNA, the CDR3 is TGTGCCAGCACCTTGACAGGGGGCCGGGCCTACAATGAGCAGTTCTTC.

The V and J genes are TRBV7-9 and TRBJ1-2; D ambiguous. The germline gives CDR1 SEHNR, CDR2 FQNEAQ (reference sequence). Between the trimmed V and J ends, which lost 5 bases and 3 bases, there was a span of 16 bases. CDR3 size: 15 residues. The CDR3 coding sequence is TGTGCCAGCAGCCCCCCTCGGGCCGAAGACTATGGCTACACCTTC. This sequence encodes CASSPPRAEDYGYTF.

This rearrangement joins TRBV5-1 to TRBJ2-5; 10 bases align to TRBD1. This CDR3 is 15 amino acids long. Trimming removed 1 base from V and 3 bases from J; junction bases left unmatched: 3. Germline CDR1 reads SGHRS; CDR2 reads YFSETQ. The chain's CDR3 is CASSLSTGGEETQYF. The CDR3 DNA reads as TGCGCCAGCAGCTTGTCGACAGGGGGCGAAGAGACCCAGTACTTC.

A few counts support this clonotype. The gene calls are TRBV20-1 and TRBJ1-2, with D unresolved. The V gene lost 0 bases and the J gene lost 4 bases, with 15 bases spanning the gap. The CDR3 spans 15 residues. CDR1 is DFQATT, CDR2 SNEGSKA, per germline (reference sequence). CDR3 DNA: TGCAGTGCTAGAGACGTGTTGGAGCCCTCCTATGGCTACACCTTC. Translated: CSARDVLEPSYGYTF.

The chain uses TRBV10-3 and TRBJ2-7; 8 bases agree with TRBD1. V lost 4 bases to trimming and J lost 2 bases; unmatched junction nucleotides: 1. Germline CDR1 ENHRY, CDR2 SYGVKD. The length of the CDR3 is 13 residues. The CDR3 loop is CAISGDRTYEQYF. The DNA of the CDR3 is TGTGCCATCAGTGGGGACAGGACCTACGAGCAGTACTTC.

The rearrangement joins TRBV7-9 to TRBJ1-1; TRBD1 is a possible D gene (5 bases). Between the trimmed V and J ends, which lost 6 bases and 5 bases, there was a span of 13 bases. From germline, CDR1 is SEHNR and CDR2 FQNEAQ (reference sequence). The CDR3 spans 13 residues. DNA for the CDR3: TGTGCCAGCAGAAATCAAAGACAGACTGAAGCTTTCTTT. Residues: CASRNQRQTEAFF.